These T cell receptor beta chains were read from a single sample in a study of response to subunit inactivated influenza vaccine. In TCRdb, the RT-PCR reads were re-called with MiXCR into one record per CDR3 protein. This sample has about 480,000 distinct CDR3 sequences, with 13% found just once. Sequences were derived from PBMCs from blood, sampled roughly 46 days after vaccination. Receptors were obtained from a man in his fifties who received an inactivated influenza vaccine. Both conserved end residues are part of each CDR3. The D gene is left open where the match is weak. Where a row states a size, it is once, few, many or the class of an expanded clone; other rows omit it.

>TRBV9|15|few|.|TRBJ2-7
TGTGCCAGCAGCGTCTCCGGGACGCCCTCCTACGAGCAGTACTTC
CASSVSGTPSYEQYF
>TRBV3-1|15|few|.|TRBJ2-5
TGTGCCAGCAGCCAAGAGTTTTTCGGGGCAGAGACCCAGTACTTC
CASSQEFFGAETQYF
>TRBV7-9|16|few|.|TRBJ2-1
TGTGCCAGCAGCTTAGTTGTTGGGGGGCAATACAATGAGCAGTTCTTC
CASSLVVGGQYNEQFF
>TRBV20-1|15|many|TRBD1|TRBJ2-4
TGCAGTGCATCAGACAGGGCAGGTTACAAAAACATTCAGTACTTC
CSASDRAGYKNIQYF
>TRBV2|13|.|.|TRBJ1-2
TGTGCCAGCAGTGAAGGTGGGGCGGCTGGCTACACCTTC
CASSEGGAAGYTF
>TRBV29-1|13|.|.|TRBJ2-7
TGCAGCGTTGGCTCTAGGAACTCCTACGAGCAGTACTTC
CSVGSRNSYEQYF
>TRBV3-1|15|few|.|TRBJ2-7
TGTGCCAGCACCTCAACGGGAGTCGGGACAGCCGAGCAGTACTTC
CASTSTGVGTAEQYF
>TRBV27|13|.|.|TRBJ2-2
TGTGCCAGCAGTGCGCCGAACACCGGGGAGCTGTTTTTT
CASSAPNTGELFF
>TRBV5-1|15|many|TRBD1|TRBJ1-3
TGCGCCAGCAGCCAAGGGACAGGGGCTGGAAACACCATATATTTT
CASSQGTGAGNTIYF
>TRBV25-1|15|.|.|TRBJ2-1
TGTGCCAGCAGTGAATCTTCGGGTGCCTACAATGAGCAGTTCTTC
CASSESSGAYNEQFF
>TRBV5-5|17|.|TRBD2|TRBJ2-3
TGTGCCAGCAGCTTTCTTCGACTAGCGGGGGGCACAGATACGCAGTATTTT
CASSFLRLAGGTDTQYF
>TRBV6-1|15|few|TRBD1|TRBJ2-7
TGTGCCAGCAGCGAAGACAGGGGGAGGGTGTGGGAGCAGTACTTC
CASSEDRGRVWEQYF
>TRBV15|17|.|TRBD2|TRBJ2-1
TGTGCCACCAGCAGCCGAGTTGGGACTAGGGGCTACAATGAGCAGTTCTTC
CATSSRVGTRGYNEQFF
>TRBV12-3/TRBV12-4|13|many|.|TRBJ2-2
TGTGCCAGCAGCCGCCTATCCACCGGGGAGCTGTTTTTT
CASSRLSTGELFF
>TRBV5-1|17|.|TRBD2|TRBJ2-1
TGCGCCAGCAGCTTGGCGATACTAGCGGGAGGGAACAATGAGCAGTTCTTC
CASSLAILAGGNNEQFF
>TRBV27|15|few|.|TRBJ2-5
TGTGCCAGCAGTTTTTACAAAGCTGGGGCCGAGACCCAGTACTTC
CASSFYKAGAETQYF
>TRBV12-3/TRBV12-4|19|.|TRBD2|TRBJ2-1
TGTACCAGCAGTATTCGGCTTAGCGGGAGAGCGGATTCCTACAATGAGCAGTTCTTC
CTSSIRLSGRADSYNEQFF
>TRBV6-2/TRBV6-3|19|.|TRBD2|TRBJ2-3
TGTGCCAGCAGTTACACCGGGACTAGCGGGATGTCGGGCACAGATACGCAGTATTTT
CASSYTGTSGMSGTDTQYF
>TRBV5-1|13|few|.|TRBJ2-5
TGCGCCAGCAAGGCAGGAAACCAAGAGACCCAGTACTTC
CASKAGNQETQYF
>TRBV18|14|.|.|TRBJ2-3
TGTGCCAGCTCACCAGACCTTTCATCGGATACGCAGTATTTT
CASSPDLSSDTQYF
>TRBV4-1|15|.|.|TRBJ2-5
TGCGCCAGCAGCCAAGTTTTGCGGGAACAAGAGACCCAGTACTTC
CASSQVLREQETQYF
>TRBV7-2|15|few|.|TRBJ2-7
TGTGCCAGCAGCTTTCAACCGGGACGAGAGCACGAGCAGTACTTC
CASSFQPGREHEQYF
>TRBV13|20|few|.|TRBJ2-4
TGTGCCAGCAGCTTCCTTTCAGCGGTGAAGTTCGGTGTAGCCAAAAACATTCAGTACTTC
CASSFLSAVKFGVAKNIQYF